This TCR beta chain was observed in a study of cytomegalovirus exposure and HLA in healthy donors. Findings and limits, study-wide: Later on, an analysis showed TCR association rates differing by HLA locus, with DRB1 the most and HLA-C the fewest.

Remarks on this clone: The antigen is undetermined.

The CDR3 is 12 residues long. Per the germline V gene, CDR1 is MNHNS and CDR2 is SASEGT. Trimming shortened V by 3 bases and J by 8 bases, and 10 bases separated the two germline ends. PCR used 60 Vbeta primers and 13 Jbeta primers. The data were produced by immunoSEQ multiplex PCR, yet TCRdb's version contains in-frame clones alone and is incomplete. The sample has 120,000 to 150,000 clones; more than 60% are singletons. This chain joins TRBV6-1 and TRBJ1-2, with D possibly TRBD1 on 5 matching bases. Sequencing was done on a sample of PBMCs. The source of this sequence is a man aged 35 to 55 in good health and CMV-seronegative. The CDR3 sequence is CASSEGGRGYTF. In DNA, the CDR3 is TGTGCCAGCAGTGAGGGGGGACGCGGCTACACCTTC.